This TCR beta chain emerged from a study of response to subunit inactivated influenza vaccine. Trimming cost V 4 bases and J 4 bases, with 13 bases left between them. Germline V CDR1 and CDR2: SGHRS, YFSETQ. This CDR3 is 14 amino acids long. General study points: New T cells are recruited in small numbers by each seasonal influenza vaccination, according to the authors' suggestion.

TCRdb reprocessed the RT-PCR reads via MiXCR and lists one record per CDR3 protein. The sample records 300,000 to 350,000 distinct CDR3 sequences, around a fifth being singletons. This clonotype has only a few counts. The antigen is unknown. The source was PBMCs from blood, collected around 22 months after vaccination. The J gene is TRBJ2-3, the V gene TRBV5-1; D possibly corresponds to TRBD1 (6 bases). The receptor was isolated from a man aged 45 to 75 who received an inactivated influenza vaccine. CDR3 amino acids: CASSTGPGADTQYF. The CDR3 DNA sequence: TGCGCCAGCAGCACAGGCCCAGGGGCAGATACGCAGTATTTT.